Presented here are 4 T cell receptor beta chains from one specimen sequenced in a study of CD8+ T cells in alopecia areata. Sequencing templates came from extracted RNA that was reverse transcribed into cDNA. Generated by immunoSEQ multiplex PCR, the TCRdb table keeps only in-frame clones and is missing some. The sample contains about 23,000 clones, roughly 50% of which appear only once. Sequencing was done on a sample of NKG2D-high CD8+ T cells sorted from blood. These receptors came from a human donor with alopecia areata.

In regard to this clone: At one boundary the junction diverges from the germline segment, which might be a read error. The genes are TRBV7-3 and TRBJ2-5, with D tentatively TRBD1 (6 bases). The V gene's germline CDR1 is SGHTA and CDR2 FQGTGA. CDR3 length equals 14 residues. CDR3 residues: CASSSRGLGEAQYF. The CDR3 region has the DNA TGTGCCAGCAGCTCCAGGGGCCTAGGAGAGGCCCAGTACTTC.

This clone occurred once. The rearrangement links TRBV14 to TRBJ2-7, with D hard to call. V dropped 4 bases and J dropped 6 bases, with 10 bases sitting between them. CDR1 and CDR2 from the germline V gene are SGHDN and FVKESK. The CDR3 has 12 amino acids. Here the CDR3 DNA reads TGTGCCAGCAGCCTGGGCCGAGGCGAGCAGTACTTC. It translates to CASSLGRGEQYF.

This clone was picked up a small number of times. V usage is TRBV7-9 and J usage is TRBJ1-4; D ambiguous. This CDR3 comprises 15 residues. Germline V gene lookup returns CDR1 SEHNR and CDR2 FQNEAQ (reference sequence). The V and J ends lost 5 bases and 6 bases respectively, with 16 bases between them. The CDR3 region is CASSQVATLYEKLFF. DNA for the CDR3: TGTGCCAGCAGCCAGGTGGCCACCCTGTATGAAAAACTGTTTTTT.

The CDR3 DNA is TGTGCCAGCAGCCTGGACAGGGGACCTAATGAAAAACTGTTTTTT. It is translated as CASSLDRGPNEKLFF. This chain uses TRBV7-6 with TRBJ1-4, with 9 bases that match TRBD1. V lost 5 bases and J lost 3; bases outside the gene matches: 4. The CDR3 length is 15 residues. Germline lookup yields CDR1 SGHVS and CDR2 FNYEAQ.